Following are 24 T cell receptor beta chains from one sample sequenced in a study of blood T cell repertoires in COVID-19. The protocol was immunoSEQ multiplex PCR, while the TCRdb copy is restricted to in-frame clones and leaves out a portion. Of hundreds of thousands of clones in the sample, about 86% were seen once. Sequenced input: PBMCs or T cells enriched from blood (not recorded which). These receptors came from a man aged 25 to 45 with acute COVID-19.

The CDR3 sequence: CATSDPGGPNTGELFF. For the CDR3, the DNA is TGTGCCACCAGTGATCCAGGGGGCCCGAACACCGGGGAGCTGTTTTTT. The chain recombines TRBV24-1 with TRBJ2-2; 8 bases match TRBD1. The V gene's germline CDR1 is KGHDR and CDR2 SFDVKD. After removal of 3 bases from V and 0 bases from J, the junction contained 2 bases not matched to a gene. The CDR3 is 16 amino acids.

The gene calls are TRBV28 and TRBJ1-4; 8 nucleotides line up with TRBD1. In germline, CDR1 is MDHEN, CDR2 SYDVKM. The V and J ends lost 1 base and 7 bases, in that order; junction bases with no gene match: 8. The CDR3 consists of 16 residues. CDR3 sequence: CASSLSFRGRREKLFF. Here the CDR3 DNA reads TGTGCCAGCAGTTTATCATTCAGGGGGCGCCGTGAAAAACTGTTTTTT.

This clone came up once. J is TRBJ1-2 and V is TRBV4-3, with D unresolved. With 1 base removed from V and 4 bases from J, the gap between germline ends came to 13 bases. CDR3 length: 15 residues. CDR1 LGHNA and CDR2 YSLEER come from the germline V gene. Written as DNA, the CDR3 is TGCGCCAGCAGCCAAGGGTCCCAGGAAGCCTATGGCTACACCTTC. Amino acids: CASSQGSQEAYGYTF.

The CDR3 DNA sequence: TGTGCCAGCTCAACTGCCCCTAGCGATGAGCAGTTCTTC. Protein sequence: CASSTAPSDEQFF. V is TRBV18 and J is TRBJ2-1, with a weak D call TRBD2 (6 bases). Trimming removed 5 bases at V and 8 bases at J, with 13 bases between. CDR3 size: 13 residues. Germline V CDR1 and CDR2: KGHSH, LQKENI.

The V gene is TRBV6-5, the J gene TRBJ2-3; a possible D gene is TRBD2 (5 bases). Germline V gene sequence: CDR1 MNHEY, CDR2 SVGAGI. Trimming removed 3 bases from V and 4 bases from J, with 17 bases in between. CDR3 length: 16 residues. CDR3 loop: CASSYMGGLGSDTQYF. Here the CDR3 DNA reads TGTGCCAGCAGTTATATGGGCGGGCTGGGGTCAGATACGCAGTATTTT.

This clone was observed a single time. This rearrangement joins TRBV28 to TRBJ1-5; no clear D. CDR1 and CDR2 from the germline V gene are MDHEN and SYDVKM. This CDR3 spans 14 amino acids. Trimming cost V 5 bases and J 11 bases, with 19 bases left between them. The CDR3 region is CASSPTRSARAQHF. CDR3 nucleotides: TGTGCCAGCAGTCCTACCAGGTCGGCGAGGGCCCAGCATTTT.

The V call is TRBV20-1, the J call TRBJ1-2; D is uncertain. This CDR3 is built from 11 residues. Germline V lookup: CDR1 DFQATT, CDR2 SNEGSKA (reference sequence). Between the trimmed V and J ends, which lost 3 bases and 8 bases, there was a span of 10 bases. CDR3 coding DNA: TGCAGTGCTAGGGAGGGTTACGGCTACACCTTC. The encoded protein is CSAREGYGYTF.

The genes are TRBV5-1 and TRBJ2-6; 8 positions agree with TRBD1. In germline, CDR1 is SGHRS, CDR2 YFSETQ. V shed 4 bases and J 0 bases; nucleotides not matched to a gene: 12. The CDR3 spans 19 residues. The DNA for the CDR3 is TGCGCCAGCAGCGATCCCCGGCGACAGGGGTTCTCTGGGGCCAACGTCCTGACTTTC. Its translation: CASSDPRRQGFSGANVLTF.

This sequence joins TRBV7-9 and TRBJ1-5; tentatively, D is TRBD1 (5 bases). Germline CDR1 reads SEHNR; CDR2 reads FQNEAQ (reference sequence). V lost 4 bases to trimming and J lost 4 bases, with 14 bases between them. This CDR3 spans 15 amino acids. The CDR3 DNA sequence: TGTGCCAGCAGCTCCCTTGGCGGGGGGAATCAGCCCCAGCATTTT. Translating it yields CASSSLGGGNQPQHF.

This clone showed up just once. This chain joins TRBV30 and TRBJ2-2; 8 bases align to TRBD2. Unmatched junction bases numbered 11, after V lost 2 bases and J lost 3 bases. Germline V gene data show CDR1 as GTSNPN and CDR2 as SVGIG (reference sequence). This CDR3 region has 17 residues. The CDR3 spells CAWSHGRAALHTGELFF. The DNA for the CDR3 is TGTGCCTGGAGTCACGGGAGGGCCGCGCTTCACACCGGGGAGCTGTTTTTT.

This clone was detected once. The gene calls are TRBV30 and TRBJ1-1, with D hard to call. This CDR3 has 13 residues. Germline V gives CDR1 GTSNPN, CDR2 SVGIG (reference sequence). V dropped 0 bases and J dropped 0 bases, with 5 bases sitting between them. CDR3 in DNA: TGTGCCTGGAGTGTACAGATGAACACTGAAGCTTTCTTT. Residues: CAWSVQMNTEAFF. Full variable domain (remainder filled in from reference TRBV30 and TRBJ1-1): SQTIHQWPATLVQPVGSPLSLECTVEGTSNPNLYWYRQAAGRGLQLLFYSVGIGQISSEVPQNLSASRPQDRQFILSSKKLLLSDSGFYLCAWSVQMNTEAFFGQGTRLTVV.

This clone showed up just a few times. V and J are TRBV30 and TRBJ2-1; TRBD2 might be the D (6 bases). V was shortened by 8 bases and J by 3 bases, with 14 bases between the two germline ends. The CDR3 sequence is 13 residues long. Germline CDR1 reads GTSNPN; CDR2 reads SVGIG (reference sequence). DNA for the CDR3: TGTGCCCGTCGCGGGACTGGCTACAATGAGCAGTTCTTC. It is translated as CARRGTGYNEQFF.

The rearrangement links TRBV29-1 to TRBJ2-2; possibly TRBD2 for D (5 bases). This CDR3 has 14 amino acids. Trimming removed 4 bases from V and 2 bases from J, with 11 bases in between. Germline V gene lookup returns CDR1 SQVTM and CDR2 ANQGSEA. CDR3 region: CSVAGIPNTGELFF. The CDR3 DNA is TGCAGCGTTGCCGGGATCCCCAACACCGGGGAGCTGTTTTTT.

The chain carries TRBV6-5 and TRBJ2-5; 7 nucleotides line up with TRBD1. Germline CDR1 MNHEY, CDR2 SVGAGI. This CDR3 has 14 amino acids. Trimming at V came to 2 bases and at J to 5 bases, leaving 5 bases not matched to a gene. As DNA, the CDR3 is TGTGCCAGCAGTTACGGACAGGTTGGGGAGACCCAGTACTTC. Amino acid sequence: CASSYGQVGETQYF.

This clone was recorded a few times. The chain has TRBV24-1 and TRBJ1-1; TRBD1 matches 7 bases. Germline values: CDR1 KGHDR, CDR2 SFDVKD. With V trimmed by 2 bases and J by 12 bases, 8 bases remained unmatched. The CDR3 covers 13 residues. The CDR3 coding sequence is TGTGCCACCAGTGATTCCCGACAGGGAAGAACTTTCTTT. This translates into CATSDSRQGRTFF.

This sequence joins TRBV7-8 and TRBJ2-1, with 12 bases lining up with TRBD2. The CDR3 sequence is 16 residues long. Trimming removed 5 bases from V and 15 bases from J; junction bases left unmatched: 17. Germline assignment: CDR1 SGHVS and CDR2 FQNEAQ. The CDR3 is CASSPGEASGRASPFF. CDR3 in DNA: TGTGCCAGCAGCCCGGGAGAGGCTAGCGGGAGGGCCAGTCCGTTCTTC.

This chain joins TRBV7-2 and TRBJ2-1; TRBD1 matches 9 bases. The CDR3 loop spans 15 amino acids. J gave up 4 bases and V 7 bases, and 8 bases lay outside the gene matches. Germline assignment: CDR1 SGHTA and CDR2 FQGNSA. The CDR3 spells CASILGTGPYNEQFF. The DNA for the CDR3 is TGTGCCAGCATTCTTGGGACAGGGCCTTACAATGAGCAGTTCTTC.

A single count supports this clone. The chain carries TRBV18 and TRBJ2-5, with a possible D match to TRBD1 (6 bases). The length of the CDR3 is 13 residues. V was cut by 6 bases and J by 6 bases, with 14 bases left in between. CDR1 is KGHSH and CDR2 is LQKENI in the germline V gene. The CDR3 protein is CASSPDWGQTQYF. CDR3 in DNA: TGTGCCAGCTCTCCGGACTGGGGGCAGACCCAGTACTTC.

J is TRBJ1-1 and V is TRBV9; 9 bases match TRBD1. Germline CDR1 reads SGDLS; CDR2 reads YYNGEE. V lost 2 bases, J lost 2 bases, and 1 base stayed unmatched. There are 14 residues in the CDR3. CDR3 amino acids: CASSVGQGNTEAFF. CDR3 DNA: TGTGCCAGCAGCGTGGGACAGGGAAACACTGAAGCTTTCTTT.

This chain links TRBV19 with TRBJ1-6; D gene uncertain. Trimming removed 3 bases at V and 6 bases at J, with 12 bases between. CDR1 is LNHDA and CDR2 is SQIVND in the germline V gene (reference sequence). CDR3 size: 15 residues. CDR3 sequence (DNA): TGTGCCAGTAGTATTAATAACCAGATTAATTCACCCCTCCACTTT. As protein: CASSINNQINSPLHF.

This chain connects TRBV5-1 to TRBJ2-1; 8 positions agree with TRBD2. Trimming removed 1 base from V and 7 bases from J; junction bases left unmatched: 7. CDR1 is SGHRS, CDR2 YFSETQ, per germline. This CDR3 region has 15 residues. CDR3 protein: CASSLRRGASNEQFF. CDR3 nucleotides: TGCGCCAGCAGCTTGAGGCGGGGGGCTTCGAATGAGCAGTTCTTC. Full variable domain (missing parts from reference TRBV5-1 and TRBJ2-1): KAGVTQTPRYLIKTRGQQVTLSCSPISGHRSVSWYQQTPGQGLQFLFEYFSETQRNKGNFPGRFSGRQFSNSRSEMNVSTLELGDSALYLCASSLRRGASNEQFFGPGTRLTVL.

This clone was seen only a few times. V is TRBV6-2 or TRBV6-3 and J is TRBJ2-5, with 10 bases fitting TRBD1. This CDR3 is 14 amino acids long. V trimming: 4 bases; J trimming: 5 bases; junction bases outside the gene matches: 4. From germline, CDR1 is MNHEY and CDR2 SVGEGT. Here the CDR3 reads CASSWGQGTETQYF. For the CDR3, the DNA is TGTGCCAGCAGTTGGGGACAGGGGACGGAGACCCAGTACTTC.

This clone has a single count. The CDR3 sequence: CASSPSGLAGHTGELFF. CDR3 nucleotide sequence: TGTGCCAGCAGCCCCTCGGGACTAGCGGGCCACACCGGGGAGCTGTTTTTT. The chain links TRBV7-3 to TRBJ2-2; 12 bases are a match to TRBD2. Germline CDR1 SGHTA, CDR2 FQGTGA. Trimming took 5 bases from V and 3 from J; bases not matched to a gene: 7. CDR3 length equals 17 residues.

This clone was found once. The V and J genes are TRBV3-1 (or the pseudogene TRBV3-2) and TRBJ2-3; D remains ambiguous. Trimming pared 4 bases from V and 2 bases from J, leaving 10 bases between. The CDR3 spans 14 residues. Per germline, CDR1 LGHDT and CDR2 YNNKEL (reference sequence). The chain's CDR3 is CASSLGSLTDTQYF. The CDR3, as DNA: TGTGCCAGCAGCCTGGGCTCGCTCACAGATACGCAGTATTTT.